A selection of T cell receptor beta chains follows, all from one sample in a study of beta chain features in type 1 diabetes. TCRdb's copy holds only in-frame clones and misses some; the assay was immunoSEQ multiplex PCR. The table has 600,000 to 700,000 clones, roughly 12% seen once; the top ten hold roughly 0.12%. Sequencing used naive CD4+ T cells from blood. Receptor source: a man aged 25 to 40 with type 1 diabetes. The conserved cysteine and the conserved F or W are not part of the CDR3 here. Each record gives: V gene, J gene, clone size, D gene, CDR3 protein. A D gene is named only where the DNA matches it firmly. The size entry is marked missing in some rows and otherwise reads once, few, many or a size class.

V: TRBV18; J: TRBJ1-1; size: few; D: -; CDR3: ASSSLTGVNDEAF
V: TRBV20-1; J: TRBJ1-2; size: few; D: -; CDR3: SAMSAGYT
V: TRBV4-3; J: TRBJ2-3; size: -; D: TRBD2; CDR3: ASSQDSGGAVADTQY
V: TRBV4-1; J: TRBJ1-3; size: few; D: -; CDR3: ASSLETNSGNTIY
V: TRBV6-5; J: TRBJ2-7; size: few; D: -; CDR3: ASSRGHGASEQY
V: TRBV6-7; J: TRBJ1-5; size: few; D: -; CDR3: ASKGTDHNQPQH
V: TRBV18; J: TRBJ1-5; size: -; D: -; CDR3: ASSPDSNQPQH
V: TRBV9; J: TRBJ1-1; size: few; D: -; CDR3: ASSPYAPGVDYEAF
V: TRBV7-9; J: TRBJ2-2; size: -; D: -; CDR3: ASSLLGTGELF
V: TRBV5-1; J: TRBJ2-5; size: few; D: -; CDR3: ASSFAAQETQY
V: TRBV25-1; J: TRBJ2-3; size: -; D: -; CDR3: ASSQGSRPDTQY
V: TRBV11-2; J: TRBJ1-4; size: -; D: -; CDR3: ASSLVTEEKLF
V: TRBV7-9; J: TRBJ1-1; size: -; D: -; CDR3: ASSRTGPTEAF
V: TRBV5-1; J: TRBJ2-7; size: -; D: -; CDR3: ASSPDTYEQY
V: TRBV29-1; J: TRBJ2-2; size: -; D: -; CDR3: SVEPTVRTGELF
V: TRBV9; J: TRBJ2-2; size: few; D: TRBD1; CDR3: ASSDPRTGLNTGELF
V: TRBV4-2; J: TRBJ1-2; size: -; D: -; CDR3: ASSQDTAGVGYT
V: TRBV9; J: TRBJ1-3; size: few; D: -; CDR3: ASSRTEWSGNTIY
V: TRBV6-1; J: TRBJ1-2; size: few; D: TRBD1; CDR3: ASSDIGTGIVDGYT
V: TRBV4-1; J: TRBJ1-6; size: few; D: TRBD1; CDR3: ASSQDLGQGVNSPLH
V: TRBV2; J: TRBJ2-5; size: -; D: -; CDR3: ASSEVGLGETQY
V: TRBV30; J: TRBJ1-4; size: -; D: TRBD1; CDR3: AWSGTGNEKLF
V: TRBV30; J: TRBJ1-5; size: few; D: -; CDR3: AWNGGGGSNQPQH
V: TRBV19; J: TRBJ1-3; size: -; D: -; CDR3: ASSPNAGTYGNTIY
V: TRBV14; J: TRBJ1-2; size: few; D: -; CDR3: ASSQGMDYGYT
V: TRBV13; J: TRBJ1-6; size: -; D: -; CDR3: ASSPGRFGALH
V: TRBV2; J: TRBJ1-5; size: few; D: TRBD1; CDR3: ASSYTGVNQPQH